This T cell receptor beta chain was sequenced for a study of blood T cell repertoires in COVID-19. Study context: COVID-19 samples, acute and convalescent, were from the United States, Italy and Spain. The cDNA or gDNA used as material had been derived from T cells, B-cell-depleted T cells, or PBMCs.

The study recruited people aged roughly 18 to 100 years across roughly 25 US areas. V dropped 3 bases and J dropped 5 bases, with 7 bases sitting between them. Per the germline V gene, CDR1 is SGHAT and CDR2 is FQDESV (reference sequence). The CDR3 sequence is 13 residues long. Produced via immunoSEQ multiplex PCR; TCRdb's table is partial and in-frame only. The sample lists hundreds of thousands of clones, around 88% occurring once. This clone occurred once. The sequencing sample was made of PBMCs or T cells enriched from blood (not recorded which). The receptor comes from a woman between 50 and 59 years old with acute COVID-19. The rearrangement joins TRBV11-1 to TRBJ2-2, with D hard to call. The CDR3 nucleotides are TGTGCCAGCAGCTTTTACGGGACCGGGGAGCTGTTTTTT. It yields the protein CASSFYGTGELFF.